The next 14 T cell receptor beta chains were all read from a single sample in a study of T cells in tuberculosis. Libraries were prepared by immunoSEQ multiplex PCR; TCRdb keeps only in-frame clonotypes and omits some of them. The table includes fewer than 30,000 clones, approximately 93% detected once. Source material: PBMCs. The origin of the receptors is a donor aged 10 to 29 with latent tuberculosis or without tuberculosis infection.

The chain recombines TRBV28 with TRBJ2-7; D possibly corresponds to TRBD1 (5 bases). Per germline, CDR1 MDHEN and CDR2 SYDVKM. V was pared by 2 bases and J by 5 bases, with 10 bases between. The length of the CDR3 is 13 residues. CDR3 sequence: CASSLIQANEQYF. CDR3 DNA: TGTGCCAGCAGTTTAATACAGGCTAACGAGCAGTACTTC.

The count of this clone is one. The genes are TRBV7-2 and TRBJ2-3; 10 positions agree with TRBD2. The CDR3 covers 16 residues. With V trimmed by 5 bases and J by 6 bases, 11 bases remained unmatched. Germline V gene lookup returns CDR1 SGHTA and CDR2 FQGNSA. The CDR3 reads CASSPQAGGPGDTQYF. CDR3 DNA: TGTGCCAGCAGCCCGCAAGCGGGAGGGCCTGGGGATACGCAGTATTTT.

The chain uses TRBV9 and TRBJ1-6; 9 nucleotides line up with TRBD1. Germline assignment: CDR1 SGDLS and CDR2 YYNGEE. Losses at the gene ends were 3 bases for V and 5 bases for J; bases not matched to a gene: 3. CDR3 length: 15 residues. CDR3 sequence: CASSGRDRDNSPLHF. The DNA of the CDR3 is TGTGCCAGCAGCGGCCGGGACAGGGATAATTCACCCCTCCACTTT.

The genes are TRBV29-1 and TRBJ1-1, with D tentatively TRBD1 (6 bases). V was clipped by 5 bases and J by 2 bases, with 15 bases between them. The CDR3 runs to 14 residues. Germline V lookup: CDR1 SQVTM, CDR2 ANQGSEA. Written as DNA, the CDR3 is TGCAGCGTTTTACCGGGACACCAAAACACTGAAGCTTTCTTT. It yields the protein CSVLPGHQNTEAFF.

The V and J genes are TRBV5-8 and TRBJ2-7; TRBD1 matches at 8 bases. V lost 4 bases and J lost 2; bases outside the gene matches: 11. Per the germline V gene, CDR1 is SGHTS and CDR2 is YDEGEE. The CDR3 is 16 residues long. CDR3: CASSLGIGQGAYEQYF. Written as DNA, the CDR3 is TGTGCCAGCAGCCTTGGGATAGGACAGGGAGCCTACGAGCAGTACTTC.

V usage is TRBV18 and J usage is TRBJ2-3, with 8 nucleotides matching TRBD2. The length of the CDR3 is 16 residues. Germline V gene data show CDR1 as KGHSH and CDR2 as LQKENI. J lost 2 bases, V lost 3 bases, and 7 bases had no gene match. The CDR3 reads CASSPPLAGPTDTQYF. The CDR3 DNA is TGTGCCAGCTCACCTCCCTTAGCGGGACCCACAGATACGCAGTATTTT. Together with reference TRBV18 and TRBJ2-3, the CDR3 gives the full variable domain: NAGVMQNPRHLVRRRGQEARLRCSPMKGHSHVYWYRQLPEEGLKFMVYLQKENIIDESGMPKERFSAEFPKEGPSILRIQQVVRGDSAAYFCASSPPLAGPTDTQYFGPGTRLTVL.

The V gene is TRBV19, the J gene TRBJ2-7, with 7 bases that match TRBD1. Germline CDR1 LNHDA, CDR2 SQIVND (reference sequence). V shed 5 bases and J 2 bases; nucleotides not matched to a gene: 12. This CDR3 comprises 16 residues. CDR3 region: CASSDPRQGYPYEQYF. The CDR3 region has the DNA TGTGCCAGTAGTGATCCAAGACAGGGATATCCCTACGAGCAGTACTTC.

V and J are TRBV28 and TRBJ2-1, with TRBD2 identical over 7 bases. The CDR3 loop spans 15 amino acids. V dropped 1 base and J dropped 4; count of bases not matched to a gene: 4. CDR1 is MDHEN, CDR2 SYDVKM, per germline. CDR3 DNA sequence: TGTGCCAGCAGTTTATCTAGCGGATCATACAATGAGCAGTTCTTC. This sequence encodes CASSLSSGSYNEQFF.

This sequence joins TRBV9 and TRBJ1-4, with D tentatively TRBD1 (6 bases). The CDR3 sequence is 16 residues long. CDR1 SGDLS and CDR2 YYNGEE come from the germline V gene. The V gene lost 5 bases and the J gene lost 7 bases, with 21 bases spanning the gap. CDR3 residues: CASSAGTSQASEKLFF. CDR3 nucleotide sequence: TGTGCCAGCAGTGCCGGGACAAGTCAAGCGAGTGAAAAACTGTTTTTT.

V usage is TRBV5-4 and J usage is TRBJ1-1; 8 nucleotides match TRBD1. V dropped 0 bases and J dropped 3; count of bases not matched to a gene: 4. The CDR3 is 15 residues long. Looked up from germline, CDR1 is SGHNT and CDR2 is YYREEE (reference sequence). Here the CDR3 DNA reads TGTGCCAGCAGCTTGGGGACGGGACAGGACACTGAAGCTTTCTTT. Translating gives CASSLGTGQDTEAFF. The variable domain in full, completed from reference TRBV5-4 and TRBJ1-1, reads ETGVTQSPTHLIKTRGQQVTLRCSSQSGHNTVSWYQQALGQGPQFIFQYYREEENGRGNFPPRFSGLQFPNYSSELNVNALELDDSALYLCASSLGTGQDTEAFFGQGTRLTVV.

For the CDR3, the DNA is TGTGCCAGCAGCGTAGAGTTAGGAGCCGGGGAGCTGTTTTTT. Amino acids: CASSVELGAGELFF. The chain carries TRBV9 and TRBJ2-2; D is unresolved. Trimming shortened V by 0 bases and J by 6 bases, and 9 bases separated the two germline ends. The CDR3 runs 14 residues. Germline CDR1 reads SGDLS; CDR2 reads YYNGEE. The complete variable domain, with remaining parts taken from reference TRBV9 and TRBJ2-2, reads DSGVTQTPKHLITATGQRVTLRCSPRSGDLSVYWYQQSLDQGLQFLIQYYNGEERAKGNILERFSAQQFPDLHSELNLSSLELGDSALYFCASSVELGAGELFFGEGSRLTVL.

The chain couples TRBV2 to TRBJ2-3; 8 positions agree with TRBD1. The CDR3 runs 15 residues. CDR1 is SNHLY, CDR2 FYNNEI, per germline. V lost 3 bases, J lost 1 base, and 3 bases stayed unmatched. Written as DNA, the CDR3 is TGTGCCAGCAGTGATAGGGGACAGGGCACAGATACGCAGTATTTT. Translating gives CASSDRGQGTDTQYF. The entire variable domain, with the rest obtained from reference TRBV2 and TRBJ2-3, is as follows: EPEVTQTPSHQVTQMGQEVILRCVPISNHLYFYWYRQILGQKVEFLVSFYNNEISEKSEIFDDQFSVERPDGSNFTLKIRSTKLEDSAMYFCASSDRGQGTDTQYFGPGTRLTVL.

Comments on this clone: The conserved phenylalanine or tryptophan normally closing the CDR3 is absent here, so this likely arose from a read error. No DNA is shown, since the ends of the CDR3 on it are uncertain; the CDR3 is the one TCRdb lists. The rearrangement joins TRBV28 to TRBJ1-6; the D segment call TRBD1 is taken from the table without a DNA check. From germline, CDR1 is MDHEN and CDR2 SYDVKM. The CDR3 sequence runs 12 residues, both termini included. The CDR3 region is CASSQPGQGMVP.

CDR3 residues: CASRGFIYEQYF. CDR3 nucleotide sequence: TGTGCCAGCAGGGGCTTCATCTACGAGCAGTACTTC. The rearrangement uses TRBV6-1 and TRBJ2-7; D ambiguous. The CDR3 extends over 12 amino acids. Trimming left V 6 bases short and J 3 bases short, with 9 bases between. Looked up from germline, CDR1 is MNHNS and CDR2 is SASEGT.